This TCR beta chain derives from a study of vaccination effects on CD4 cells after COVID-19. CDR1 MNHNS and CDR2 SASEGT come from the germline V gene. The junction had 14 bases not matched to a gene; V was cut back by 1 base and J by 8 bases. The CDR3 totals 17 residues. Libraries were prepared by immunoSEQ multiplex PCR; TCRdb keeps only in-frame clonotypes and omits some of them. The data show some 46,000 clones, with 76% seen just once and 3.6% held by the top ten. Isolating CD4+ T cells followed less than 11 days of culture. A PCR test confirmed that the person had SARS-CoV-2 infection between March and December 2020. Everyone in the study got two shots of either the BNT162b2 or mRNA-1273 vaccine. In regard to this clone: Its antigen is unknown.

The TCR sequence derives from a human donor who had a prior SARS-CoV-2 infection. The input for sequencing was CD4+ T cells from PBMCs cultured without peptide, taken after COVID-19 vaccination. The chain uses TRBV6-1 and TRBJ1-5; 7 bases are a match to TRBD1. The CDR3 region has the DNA TGTGCCAGCAGTGAAGTATCTCAATTGACAGGGATTAAGCCCCAGCATTTT. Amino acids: CASSEVSQLTGIKPQHF.